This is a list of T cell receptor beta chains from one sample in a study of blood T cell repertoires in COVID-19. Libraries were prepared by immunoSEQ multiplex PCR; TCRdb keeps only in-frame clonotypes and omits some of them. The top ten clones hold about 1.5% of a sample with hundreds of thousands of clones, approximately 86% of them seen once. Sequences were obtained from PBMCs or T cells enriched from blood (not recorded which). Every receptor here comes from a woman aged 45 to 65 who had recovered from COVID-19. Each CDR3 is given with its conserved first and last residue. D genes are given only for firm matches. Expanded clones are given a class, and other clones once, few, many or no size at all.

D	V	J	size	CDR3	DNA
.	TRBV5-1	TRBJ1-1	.	CASSPTHLGGGNTEAFF	TGCGCCAGCAGCCCGACCCACCTGGGGGGTGGGAACACTGAAGCTTTCTTT
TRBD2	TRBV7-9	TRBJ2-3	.	CASTKGWEGNTDTQYF	TGTGCCAGCACCAAAGGGTGGGAGGGGAACACAGATACGCAGTATTTT
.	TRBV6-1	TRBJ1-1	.	CASSEVAGSRAFF	TGTGCCAGCAGTGAAGTTGCGGGTTCTAGAGCTTTCTTT
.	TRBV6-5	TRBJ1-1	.	CASSYSTNGNDRAFF	TGTGCCAGCAGTTACTCGACAAACGGGAACGATAGAGCTTTCTTT
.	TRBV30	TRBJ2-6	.	CAWSVNPRDSRVAGANVLTF	TGTGCCTGGAGTGTAAACCCCAGGGACTCCCGAGTGGCTGGGGCCAACGTCCTGACTTTC
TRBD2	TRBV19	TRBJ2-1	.	CASKLAGRYNEQFF	TGTGCCAGTAAGCTAGCGGGACGGTACAATGAGCAGTTCTTC
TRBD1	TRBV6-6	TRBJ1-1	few	CASRRTGEETEAFF	TGTGCCAGCAGGAGGACAGGGGAGGAGACTGAAGCTTTCTTT
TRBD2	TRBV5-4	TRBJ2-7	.	CASSLAGGPEDEQYF	TGTGCCAGCAGCCTCGCGGGAGGGCCAGAAGACGAGCAGTACTTC
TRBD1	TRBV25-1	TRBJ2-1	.	CASSDTFPGTGDYNEQFF	TGTGCCAGCAGTGACACTTTTCCCGGGACAGGGGATTACAATGAGCAGTTCTTC
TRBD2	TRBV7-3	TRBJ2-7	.	CASSLNPGGLNEQYF	TGTGCCAGCAGCTTGAATCCGGGAGGCCTGAACGAGCAGTACTTC
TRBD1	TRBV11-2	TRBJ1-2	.	CASSLDRRGGLTF	TGTGCCAGCAGCTTAGATCGGAGAGGGGGCCTCACCTTC
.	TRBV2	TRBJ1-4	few	CASSLTPSSSEKLFF	TGTGCCAGCAGCCTGACACCCTCCTCGAGTGAAAAACTGTTTTTT
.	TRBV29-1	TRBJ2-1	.	CSVGTWTQTNEQFF	TGCAGCGTCGGAACGTGGACTCAAACCAATGAGCAGTTCTTC
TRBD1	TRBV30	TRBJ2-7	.	CAWSPDRLLGEQYF	TGTGCCTGGAGTCCGGACAGGTTGTTGGGCGAGCAGTACTTC
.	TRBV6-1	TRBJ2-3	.	CASSEAHSRTDTQYF	TGTGCCAGCAGTGAAGCCCACTCACGCACAGATACGCAGTATTTT
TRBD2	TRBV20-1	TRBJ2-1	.	CTSPGGAGRFF	TGCACCTCCCCGGGGGGGGCGGGGAGGTTCTTC
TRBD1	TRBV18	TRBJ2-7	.	CASSPNGQGGYEQYF	TGTGCCAGCTCACCGAACGGACAGGGGGGATACGAGCAGTACTTC
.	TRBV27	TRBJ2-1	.	CASGKRTSFLDEQFF	TGTGCCAGCGGCAAGCGTACTAGTTTTTTGGATGAGCAGTTCTTC
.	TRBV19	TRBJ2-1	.	CASSMNTGDYNEQFF	TGTGCCAGTAGTATGAACACGGGGGATTACAATGAGCAGTTCTTC
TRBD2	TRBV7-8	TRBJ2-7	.	CASSFGGSGVYEQYF	TGTGCCAGCAGCTTCGGCGGGAGCGGGGTTTACGAGCAGTACTTC
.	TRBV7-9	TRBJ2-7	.	CASLGDYEQYF	TGTGCCAGTCTCGGGGACTACGAGCAGTACTTC
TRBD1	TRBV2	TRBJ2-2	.	CASATGTGPSSGGELFF	TGTGCCAGCGCGACCGGGACAGGGCCTTCGTCGGGCGGGGAGCTGTTTTTT